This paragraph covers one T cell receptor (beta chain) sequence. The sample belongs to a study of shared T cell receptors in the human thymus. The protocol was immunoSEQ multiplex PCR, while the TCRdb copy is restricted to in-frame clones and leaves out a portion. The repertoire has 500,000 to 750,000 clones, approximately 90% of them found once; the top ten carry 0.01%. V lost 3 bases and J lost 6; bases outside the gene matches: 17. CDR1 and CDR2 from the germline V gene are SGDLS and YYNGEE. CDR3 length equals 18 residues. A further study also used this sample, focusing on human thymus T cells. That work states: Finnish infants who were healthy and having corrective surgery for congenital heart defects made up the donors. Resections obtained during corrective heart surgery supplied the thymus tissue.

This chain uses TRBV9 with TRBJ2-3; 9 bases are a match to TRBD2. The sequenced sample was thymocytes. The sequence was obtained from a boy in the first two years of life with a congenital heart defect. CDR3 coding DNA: TGTGCCAGCAGCGGCGGTGGGGGACTAGCTGTCACGAGGGATACGCAGTATTTT. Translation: CASSGGGGLAVTRDTQYF.